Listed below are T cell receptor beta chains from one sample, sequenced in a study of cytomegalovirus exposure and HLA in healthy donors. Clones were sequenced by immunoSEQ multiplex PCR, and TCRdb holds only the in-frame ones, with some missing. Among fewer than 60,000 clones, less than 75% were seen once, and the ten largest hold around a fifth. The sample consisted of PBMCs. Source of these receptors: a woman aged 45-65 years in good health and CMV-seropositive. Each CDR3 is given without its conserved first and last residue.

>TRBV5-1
ASSRMHSTTGEQY
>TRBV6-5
ASSSGQGSLY
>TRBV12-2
ASRTDGAGGPGDTQY
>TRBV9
ASSVGRNGYT
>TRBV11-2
ASSFQGKEKLF
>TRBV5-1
ASSPGTDNYGYT
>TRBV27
ASSFMSSGLTDTQY
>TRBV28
ASSFTGRMNTEAF
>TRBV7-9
ASSRTERSYNEQF
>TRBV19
ASSLERDIKKNTEAF
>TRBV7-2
ASSYTSGLAGGGYEQF
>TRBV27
ASSSSLAGGGYT
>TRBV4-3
ASSQELWSGEQY
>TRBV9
ASSVATGKAGGVPDTQY
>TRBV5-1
ASSLQTGGADTQY
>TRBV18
ASSSGRDKGNTIY
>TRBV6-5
ASRRLAGGRDEQF
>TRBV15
ATRRMNTEAF
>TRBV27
ASSYEKEETSGYQETQY
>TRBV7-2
ASSLGTATLVQY
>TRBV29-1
SAGGSGISYLLASQETQY
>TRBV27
ASSLSLLAAAKNIQY
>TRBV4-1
ASSSTIIHGYT
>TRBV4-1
ASSYRTSGRGNEQF
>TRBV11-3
ASSKGQVEGLSYEQY
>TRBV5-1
ASTSKLSSYEQY
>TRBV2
ASSTGGETEAF
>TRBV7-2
ASSLGQLGSYGYT
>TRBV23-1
ASSQSEANPGGRCTDTQY
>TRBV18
ASSFYTAYEQY
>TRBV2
ASRGDGTGRSPLH
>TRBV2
ASARGQGQEQY
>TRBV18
ASSPITGGTEAF
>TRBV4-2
ASSQEFASGGDTQY
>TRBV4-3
ASSPRGADGEQF